A single sample gave rise to the 28 T cell receptor beta chains below, sequenced in a study of T cells after yellow fever vaccination. TCRdb re-analysed the 5' RACE reads in MiXCR, keeping a single row per CDR3 protein. The table lists a few hundred thousand distinct CDR3 sequences, around 6.8% of them singletons. The starting material was PBMCs, obtained roughly 45 days after the first yellow fever vaccination. Receptors originate from a man aged 18-30 years who received the YFV17D yellow fever vaccine.

This clonotype was observed a few times. The chain is built from TRBV15 and TRBJ2-1; tentatively, D is TRBD2 (6 bases). Germline assignment: CDR1 LNHNV and CDR2 YYDKDF (reference sequence). This CDR3 has 15 amino acids. Between the trimmed V and J ends, which lost 0 bases and 5 bases, there was a span of 11 bases. CDR3 residues: CATSRDTGENNEQFF. The CDR3 nucleotides read TGTGCCACCAGCAGAGATACGGGGGAGAACAATGAGCAGTTCTTC.

The chain couples TRBV10-3 to TRBJ1-2; 7 bases agree with TRBD1. The junction had 11 bases not matched to a gene; V was cut back by 4 bases and J by 6 bases. Looked up from germline, CDR1 is ENHRY and CDR2 is SYGVKD. CDR3 length equals 15 residues. CDR3 in amino acids: CAISGYRDSRNGYTF. The CDR3 nucleotides are TGTGCCATCAGTGGATACCGGGACAGCCGAAATGGCTACACCTTC.

V and J are TRBV7-2 and TRBJ2-7; 9 positions match TRBD2. V was clipped by 3 bases and J by 4 bases; unmatched bases: 4. CDR3 length equals 14 residues. The V gene's germline CDR1 is SGHTA and CDR2 FQGNSA. CDR3 coding DNA: TGTGCCAGCAGCTTCGCGGGGGGGCAATACGAGCAGTACTTC. Protein: CASSFAGGQYEQYF. Drawing the rest from reference TRBV7-2 and TRBJ2-7, the complete variable domain is GAGVSQSPSNKVTEKGKDVELRCDPISGHTALYWYRQSLGQGLEFLIYFQGNSAPDKSGLPSDRFSAERTGGSVSTLTIQRTQQEDSAVYLCASSFAGGQYEQYFGPGTRLTVT.

Notes on this clonotype: This could be a read error, since a much larger clone is one nucleotide away. This is likely a read error, given that the CDR3 carries no conserved phenylalanine or tryptophan at its end. V and J are TRBV5-1 and TRBJ2-1; D uncertain. Trimming shortened V by 0 bases and J by 9 bases, and 13 bases separated the two germline ends. Per germline, CDR1 SGHRS and CDR2 YFSETQ. The CDR3 consists of 14 residues. CDR3 DNA sequence: TGCGCCAGCAGCTTGGATCTCCTAGGAAGTGAGCAGTTCTCC. It is translated as CASSLDLLGSEQFS.

This clonotype was recorded at least ten times. For the CDR3, the DNA is TGTGCCAGCAGAAAGCGGGGGGGCGAAGAGACCCAGTACTTC. This sequence encodes CASRKRGGEETQYF. The chain links TRBV13 to TRBJ2-5; TRBD2 matches 10 bases. The CDR3 consists of 14 residues. Germline V CDR1 and CDR2: PRHDT, FYEKMQ (reference sequence). The trim removed 6 bases at V and 3 bases at J, leaving 4 bases unmatched.

Many counts were recorded for this clonotype. The CDR3 DNA reads TGTGCCAGCAGCTTATTAGGGGGAGGGACCGGGGAGCTGTTTTTT. Residues: CASSLLGGGTGELFF. This chain joins TRBV11-2 and TRBJ2-2; possibly TRBD2 for D (7 bases). The CDR3 spans 15 residues. Germline CDR1 SGHAT, CDR2 FQNNGV. V was clipped by 2 bases and J by 5 bases, with 12 bases between them.

J is TRBJ1-1 and V is TRBV16; tentative D call: TRBD1 (6 bases). CDR1 is KGHSY, CDR2 FQNENV, per germline. Trimming took 3 bases from V and 8 from J, leaving 10 bases between them. This CDR3 has 12 amino acids. CDR3 protein: CASSQGAREAFF. The DNA of the CDR3 is TGTGCCAGCAGCCAGGGGGCGAGGGAAGCTTTCTTT.

The chain uses TRBV12-3 or TRBV12-4 and TRBJ1-6, with a possible D match to TRBD1 (6 bases). CDR3 length: 14 amino acids. V was trimmed by 7 bases and J by 8 bases, leaving 15 bases between them. The CDR3 sequence is CASTRDTRDSPLHF. CDR3 coding DNA: TGTGCCAGCACCCGGGACACCAGGGATTCACCCCTCCACTTT.

This clonotype was seen a few times. The chain employs TRBV5-1 and TRBJ2-3, with 7 nucleotides matching TRBD2. The trim removed 4 bases at V and 0 bases at J, leaving 8 bases unmatched. Germline V gives CDR1 SGHRS, CDR2 YFSETQ. The CDR3 totals 16 residues. DNA of the CDR3: TGCGCCAGCAGCCTATTGGGGCGGGGGAGCACAGATACGCAGTATTTT. Its protein is CASSLLGRGSTDTQYF.

V usage is TRBV29-1 and J usage is TRBJ1-1; D is perhaps TRBD1 (5 bases). The CDR3 runs to 13 residues. CDR1 is SQVTM and CDR2 is ANQGSEA in the germline V gene. Trimming shortened V by 6 bases and J by 1 base, and 12 bases separated the two germline ends. The CDR3 DNA follows: TGCAGCGTCCGGGCGGGGGGGAACACTGAAGCTTTCTTT. Its protein is CSVRAGGNTEAFF.

The CDR3 nucleotides read TGTGCCAGCTCACCATCCCCGGGGTCCTACGAGCAGTACGTC. Its translation is CASSPSPGSYEQYV. The gene calls are TRBV18 and TRBJ2-7; a weak D match, TRBD2 (5 bases). Germline V gene sequence: CDR1 KGHSH, CDR2 LQKENI. The CDR3 sequence is 14 residues long. The V and J ends lost 2 bases and 1 base respectively, with 9 bases between them.

The chain combines TRBV20-1 with TRBJ2-5; D is undetermined. In germline, CDR1 is DFQATT, CDR2 SNEGSKA (reference sequence). There are 14 residues in the CDR3. With 4 bases removed from V and 7 bases from J, the gap between germline ends came to 19 bases. The CDR3 DNA follows: TGCAGTGCTATCAACTTGGACCCAACGGGGACCCAGTACTTC. Residues: CSAINLDPTGTQYF.

This clonotype was detected ten times or more. The rearrangement joins TRBV5-1 to TRBJ2-1, with TRBD2 matching 11 bases. Germline CDR1 is SGHRS and CDR2 is YFSETQ. The V and J ends lost 4 bases and 5 bases, in that order; junction bases with no gene match: 8. The CDR3 length is 16 residues. CDR3 sequence reads: CASSRSLAGAHNEQFF. The CDR3 coding sequence is TGCGCCAGCAGCCGATCACTAGCGGGGGCCCACAATGAGCAGTTCTTC.

This clonotype occurred many times. J is TRBJ2-7 and V is TRBV28; 13 bases match TRBD2. CDR3 size: 15 residues. Trimming took 3 bases from V and 2 from J; bases not matched to a gene: 1. Germline values: CDR1 MDHEN, CDR2 SYDVKM. The CDR3 DNA reads TGTGCCAGCAGTTTGGGACTAGCGGGGACCTACGAGCAGTACTTC. Amino acid sequence: CASSLGLAGTYEQYF. The entire variable domain, with the rest obtained from reference TRBV28 and TRBJ2-7, is as follows: DVKVTQSSRYLVKRTGEKVFLECVQDMDHENMFWYRQDPGLGLRLIYFSYDVKMKEKGDIPEGYSVSREKKERFSLILESASTNQTSMYLCASSLGLAGTYEQYFGPGTRLTVT.

The chain joins TRBV12-3 or TRBV12-4 to TRBJ2-7; no clear D. Trimming cost V 5 bases and J 3 bases, with 11 bases left between them. The CDR3 contains 13 residues. The CDR3 here is CASSIGPRYEQYV. CDR3 nucleotides: TGTGCCAGCAGTATCGGTCCGCGCTACGAGCAGTACGTC.

This clonotype was found a few times. This chain uses TRBV5-1 with TRBJ2-1; the D gene is possibly TRBD2 (7 bases). Germline CDR1 and CDR2: SGHRS and YFSETQ. This CDR3 spans 16 amino acids. Trimming removed 4 bases at V and 0 bases at J, with 14 bases between. In nucleotides, the CDR3 is TGCGCCAGCAGCCAGACTCGGGGGGCCTCCTACAATGAGCAGTTCTTC. This translates into CASSQTRGASYNEQFF.

Only a few counts were recorded for this clonotype. This chain connects TRBV12-3 or TRBV12-4 to TRBJ1-4; the match to TRBD1 covers 10 bases. This CDR3 has 14 amino acids. The J segment lost 8 bases and the V segment lost 4 bases, leaving 4 bases of the junction unmatched. CDR3 residues: CASSSWTGGEKLFF. In DNA form, the CDR3 reads TGTGCCAGCAGTTCCTGGACAGGGGGGGAAAAACTGTTTTTT.

This clonotype appeared a few times. The chain joins TRBV15 to TRBJ2-3, with 9 bases lining up with TRBD2. Germline CDR1 is LNHNV and CDR2 is YYDKDF (reference sequence). CDR3 length equals 17 residues. J was trimmed by 3 bases and V by 0 bases; bases with no gene match: 7. The CDR3 is CATSREVAAGGTDTQYF. In DNA, the CDR3 is TGTGCCACCAGCAGAGAGGTCGCAGCGGGGGGTACAGATACGCAGTATTTT.

Only a few counts were recorded for this clonotype. V and J are TRBV5-1 and TRBJ1-1; possible D gene TRBD1, 5 bases. V was clipped by 3 bases and J by 3 bases, with 18 bases between them. The germline V gene encodes CDR1 SGHRS and CDR2 YFSETQ. This CDR3 region has 16 residues. CDR3 nucleotide sequence: TGCGCCAGCAGCTGGGGGAGAGGTCCTGGGGACACTGAAGCTTTCTTT. Protein sequence: CASSWGRGPGDTEAFF.

This clonotype was detected ten times or more. The chain combines TRBV4-1 with TRBJ1-1; D is uncertain. Looked up from germline, CDR1 is MGHRA and CDR2 is YSYEKL. This CDR3 is 14 amino acids long. Trimming stripped 4 bases from V and 0 bases from J, with 9 bases between. CDR3 bases: TGCGCCAGCAGCCTTCTAGGGATGAACACTGAAGCTTTCTTT. Translation: CASSLLGMNTEAFF.

The sample holds a few counts of this clonotype. The CDR3 here is CASSPGRTLQETQYF. The CDR3 bases are TGTGCCAGCAGCCCCGGACGGACCCTCCAAGAGACCCAGTACTTC. The chain uses TRBV9 and TRBJ2-5; unclear D gene. Germline CDR1 reads SGDLS; CDR2 reads YYNGEE. The CDR3 runs 15 residues. Trimming shortened V by 4 bases and J by 1 base, and 14 bases separated the two germline ends.

The chain links TRBV4-2 to TRBJ1-1, with D maybe TRBD1 (5 bases). V lost 0 bases and J 8 bases, leaving 13 bases between the germline ends. This CDR3 comprises 14 residues. CDR1 LGHNA and CDR2 YNFKEQ come from the germline V gene. CDR3 nucleotide sequence: TGTGCCAGCAGCCAAGATGGGGGAAGAAAGGAAGCTTTCTTT. Its protein is CASSQDGGRKEAFF.

The V call is TRBV11-2, the J call TRBJ2-3; 9 positions agree with TRBD1. Per germline, CDR1 SGHAT and CDR2 FQNNGV. V dropped 5 bases and J dropped 2; count of bases not matched to a gene: 5. The CDR3 runs to 15 residues. CDR3 DNA sequence: TGTGCCAGCAGCCTGGGGGACAGGGCCACAGATACGCAGTATTTT. Translation gives CASSLGDRATDTQYF.

This clonotype turned up a few times. V and J are TRBV7-8 and TRBJ1-5; D remains unclear. Germline CDR1 SGHVS, CDR2 FQNEAQ. The CDR3 has 14 residues. Trimming pared 7 bases from V and 6 bases from J, leaving 16 bases between. This CDR3 reads CASTSFGSRQPQHF. In nucleotides, the CDR3 is TGTGCCAGCACGTCCTTTGGGTCCCGTCAGCCCCAGCATTTT.

This clonotype appeared a few times. The chain employs TRBV6-2 or TRBV6-3 and TRBJ1-2; no clear D. In germline, CDR1 is MNHEY, CDR2 SVGEGT. Deletions cut 5 bases from V and 7 bases from J, with 17 bases between. CDR3 length: 14 amino acids. CDR3 amino acids: CASSHPSGRGGYTF. CDR3 nucleotides: TGTGCCAGCAGTCATCCCTCCGGGCGGGGTGGCTACACCTTC.

In its sample, this clonotype was seen many times. The V call is TRBV7-3, the J call TRBJ2-2; 7 positions match TRBD1. CDR3 size: 16 residues. The germline gives CDR1 SGHTA, CDR2 FQGTGA. The trim removed 5 bases at V and 5 bases at J, leaving 11 bases unmatched. The CDR3 DNA is TGTGCCAGCAGCCGAGGACAGGTTTCAGAGACCGGGGAGCTGTTTTTT. Encoded protein: CASSRGQVSETGELFF.

In its sample, this clonotype was seen many times. V and J are TRBV6-2 or TRBV6-3 and TRBJ2-1; TRBD1 matches at 9 bases. The CDR3 loop spans 15 amino acids. CDR1 is MNHEY and CDR2 is SVGEGT in the germline V gene. The V and J ends lost 9 bases and 3 bases, in that order; junction bases with no gene match: 9. This CDR3 is CARMRRDRDYNEQFF. In DNA form, the CDR3 reads TGTGCCAGGATGCGCCGGGACAGGGACTACAATGAGCAGTTCTTC.

The rearrangement uses TRBV9 and TRBJ1-6; D gene uncertain. The CDR3 is 19 amino acids. V dropped 0 bases and J dropped 0 bases, with 16 bases sitting between them. Looked up from germline, CDR1 is SGDLS and CDR2 is YYNGEE. Here the CDR3 DNA reads TGTGCCAGCAGCGTAGGGGGTAGTCTACCGAGCTCCTATAATTCACCCCTCCACTTT. Residues: CASSVGGSLPSSYNSPLHF.